The present T cell receptor (beta chain) was sequenced within a study of blood T cell repertoires in COVID-19. Study details: T cells, B-cell-depleted T cells, or PBMCs supplied cDNA or gDNA.

This CDR3 region has 15 residues. Germline V gene data show CDR1 as GTSNPN and CDR2 as SVGIG (reference sequence). The ends lost 2 bases at V and 8 bases at J; junction bases unmatched: 8. The data were produced by immunoSEQ multiplex PCR, yet TCRdb's version contains in-frame clones alone and is incomplete. Of more than 200,000 clones in the sample, around 86% were seen once. Those enrolled in Seattle joined during active infection and were followed longitudinally afterward. The sequencing input was peripheral blood. The TCR sequence derives from a woman older than 75 with COVID-19, enrolled during active disease. The J gene is TRBJ1-6, the V gene TRBV30, with 8 bases that match TRBD1. The CDR3 region is CAWSTGQVDYSPLHF. Written as DNA, the CDR3 is TGTGCCTGGAGTACGGGACAGGTAGATTATTCACCCCTCCACTTT. Looking up the rest from reference TRBV30 and TRBJ1-6 gives the full variable domain: SQTIHQWPATLVQPVGSPLSLECTVEGTSNPNLYWYRQAAGRGLQLLFYSVGIGQISSEVPQNLSASRPQDRQFILSSKKLLLSDSGFYLCAWSTGQVDYSPLHFGNGTRLTVT.